This entry describes one T cell receptor (beta chain). Its antigen is as yet unknown. Trimming cost V 4 bases and J 7 bases, with 8 bases left between them. This CDR3 region has 12 residues. The Oncomine TCR Beta short-read assay was what sequenced the DNA obtained from cultured CD4+ T cells. MiXCR, run by TCRdb on the PCR reads, gives a single entry per CDR3 protein. The data show several thousand distinct CDR3 sequences, approximately 60% seen once. Treatment indicated: roughly 11-day PBMC culture with coronavirus spike peptide pools or control peptides (ViraFEST assay). This sample was taken from a study of vaccination and CD4 T cells after COVID-19.

The rearrangement links TRBV12-3 or TRBV12-4 to TRBJ1-5, with no clear D. The TCR sequence derives from a human donor with COVID-19. Source: cultured CD4+ T cells from blood, taken after SARS-CoV-2 vaccination. The DNA of the CDR3 is TGTGCCAGCAGTTCTGCGGCCCAGCCCCAGCATTTT. Its protein product is CASSSAAQPQHF.